The clone carrying this T cell receptor (beta chain) was seen only a few times. Its antigen remains unidentified. Trimming cost V 0 bases and J 10 bases; bases outside gene matches: 6. CDR1 is LNHNV, CDR2 YYDKDF, per germline (reference sequence). This CDR3 is 14 amino acids long. The source of the sample is a study of identical twins. Study results and limitations: Without tracking the same donors, conclusions rested on cross-sectional statistical analysis. A lower insertion count was a feature of abundant cord blood beta clonotypes, with no such feature in memory repertoires.

TCRdb called the 5' RACE reads again in MiXCR, with one record for every CDR3 protein. The sample records around 490,000 distinct CDR3 sequences, roughly 15% being singletons. These data were also reused for a study on yellow fever vaccine responses in identical twins. That study adds: Vaccine-induced T cell responses in twins were reportedly observed to appear partly convergent, partly personalized.

V is TRBV15 and J is TRBJ2-1; 7 nucleotides match TRBD2. The sequenced sample was CD4+ T cells sorted from blood. The receptor's source is a woman aged 18-29 years in good health. The CDR3 sequence: CATSRDKGLLEQFF. DNA of the CDR3: TGTGCCACCAGCAGAGATAAGGGACTACTCGAGCAGTTCTTC.